The entry below describes one TCR beta chain. What it binds is not known. Six replicates per PBMC sample, mostly from 480 ng of genomic DNA. Method: immunoSEQ multiplex PCR; TCRdb's copy keeps in-frame clones and lacks some. Counted here are about 14,000 clones, 60% to 85% occurring once; the ten biggest clones make up 2.5% to 3%. These data are taken from a study of neoadjuvant anti-PD-1 for oral cavity cancer. Study results and limitations: Higher pretreatment blood Treg/Th17 ratios correlated with higher pretreatment blood and lower post-treatment tumor TCRbeta clonality.

Germline-derived CDR1 and CDR2 are SNHLY and FYNNEI. V lost 5 bases, J lost 1 base, and 14 bases lay in between. The CDR3 totals 16 residues. Time point of the sample: after neoadjuvant nivolumab, at surgical resection. The rearrangement uses TRBV2 and TRBJ2-2; a weak D match, TRBD1 (5 bases). The sequence came from a person aged 35 to 85 with oral cavity squamous cell carcinoma. This sample comprised PBMCs, obtained after nivolumab (anti-PD-1) treatment. The CDR3 sequence: CASSRLSTENTGELFF. In DNA, the CDR3 is TGTGCCAGCAGTCGGTTATCGACAGAGAACACCGGGGAGCTGTTTTTT.